The next 31 T cell receptor beta chains were all read from a single sample in a study of OX40 agonist ivuxolimab in advanced cancers. Sequenced by immunoSEQ multiplex PCR; TCRdb stores in-frame clones only, minus some. The table shows 30,000 to 40,000 clones, with around 85% occurring only once. The material sequenced was CD4+ or CD8+ T cells sorted from blood, taken in a trial of the OX40 agonist ivuxolimab. These receptors originate from an adult with an advanced solid tumor such as melanoma, head and neck, liver or kidney cancer.

The chain has TRBV29-1 and TRBJ2-3; 7 bases fit TRBD2. This CDR3 spans 13 amino acids. Germline V CDR1 and CDR2: SQVTM, ANQGSEA. V trimming: 8 bases; J trimming: 0 bases; junction bases outside the gene matches: 5. The CDR3 DNA is TGCAGCCCAGGCGGGGGTAGCACAGATACGCAGTATTTT. Protein: CSPGGGSTDTQYF.

This clone was observed once. The chain joins TRBV6-5 to TRBJ1-6; D unclear. With 8 bases removed from V and 6 bases from J, the gap between germline ends came to 14 bases. There are 14 residues in the CDR3. Germline lookup yields CDR1 MNHEY and CDR2 SVGAGI. CDR3 nucleotides: TGTGCCAGCCGCGGTGAGGGCAGTAATTCACCCCTCCACTTT. Protein product: CASRGEGSNSPLHF.

V gene TRBV6-1 combines with J gene TRBJ1-1; D gene uncertain. Trimming took off 3 bases at V and 0 bases at J, with 14 bases between the two ends. Germline V gene data show CDR1 as MNHNS and CDR2 as SASEGT. The CDR3 extends over 16 amino acids. The CDR3 protein is CASSDPRTSMNTEAFF. The CDR3, as DNA: TGTGCCAGCAGTGACCCCCGTACATCAATGAACACTGAAGCTTTCTTT.

The chain employs TRBV6-5 and TRBJ1-4, with D perhaps TRBD1 (5 bases). The germline gives CDR1 MNHEY, CDR2 SVGAGI. The ends were cut back, 10 bases at V and 5 bases at J, with 20 bases in the middle. The CDR3 is 15 amino acids. CDR3 DNA sequence: TGTGCCACCCGGGGAGGGGAACAAAGCAATGAAAAACTGTTTTTT. Protein product: CATRGGEQSNEKLFF.

The chain uses TRBV7-9 and TRBJ2-1, with a weak D call TRBD2 (6 bases). The CDR3 is 13 amino acids. Trimming removed 4 bases from V and 8 bases from J, with 12 bases in between. The germline CDR1 and CDR2 sequences are SEHNR and FQNEAQ (reference sequence). Here the CDR3 DNA reads TGTGCCAGCAGCTCGACTAGGGGCGATGAGCAGTTCTTC. The encoded protein is CASSSTRGDEQFF.

This chain joins TRBV10-3 and TRBJ1-3; no clear D. Germline V gene sequence: CDR1 ENHRY, CDR2 SYGVKD. This CDR3 comprises 14 residues. Trimming took 2 bases from V and 7 from J, leaving 12 bases between them. The CDR3 region has the DNA TGTGCCATCAGTGAGAACGGGGAACGGAACACCATATATTTT. This codes for CAISENGERNTIYF.

The V call is TRBV4-1, the J call TRBJ1-1; D gene uncertain. V was pared by 3 bases and J by 7 bases, with 15 bases between. Looked up from germline, CDR1 is MGHRA and CDR2 is YSYEKL. The CDR3 covers 14 residues. The CDR3 DNA is TGCGCCAGCAGCCACCCCGGGAGGGAGGGTGAAGCTTTCTTT. It encodes CASSHPGREGEAFF.

The chain recombines TRBV18 with TRBJ1-5; D is ambiguous. CDR3 length: 13 amino acids. Trimming took off 4 bases at V and 8 bases at J, with 12 bases between the two ends. The germline CDR1 and CDR2 sequences are KGHSH and LQKENI. For the CDR3, the DNA is TGTGCCAGCTCACTAGGGTCCGGAAAGCCCCAGCATTTT. Protein product: CASSLGSGKPQHF.

The chain has TRBV7-9 and TRBJ2-4; D is undetermined. Looked up from germline, CDR1 is SEHNR and CDR2 is FQNEAQ (reference sequence). This CDR3 is 13 amino acids long. V gave up 1 base and J gave up 8 bases, with 9 bases separating them. Written as DNA, the CDR3 is TGTGCCAGCAGCTTAGAGCAAAGCCACATTCAGTACTTC. Translating it yields CASSLEQSHIQYF.

This chain links TRBV30 with TRBJ2-4; D is undetermined. Germline assignment: CDR1 GTSNPN and CDR2 SVGIG (reference sequence). The CDR3 sequence is 11 residues long. Trimming took 0 bases from V and 3 from J, leaving 0 bases between them. This CDR3 reads CAWSVKNIQYF. CDR3 DNA: TGTGCCTGGAGTGTCAAAAACATTCAGTACTTC.

This clone has only one observation. This rearrangement joins TRBV6-1 to TRBJ1-2; D perhaps matches TRBD1 (5 bases). This CDR3 contains 13 residues. The V gene lost 11 bases and the J gene lost 2 bases, with 15 bases spanning the gap. Germline assignment: CDR1 MNHNS and CDR2 SASEGT. CDR3 in amino acids: CAAKWQGNYGYTF. The CDR3 DNA sequence: TGTGCCGCAAAATGGCAGGGCAACTATGGCTACACCTTC.

The rearrangement joins TRBV7-2 to TRBJ2-1; the D gene could be TRBD1 or TRBD2 (5 bases each). Germline V gene data show CDR1 as SGHTA and CDR2 as FQGNSA. The CDR3 sequence is 15 residues long. Trimming took 1 base from V and 5 from J, leaving 12 bases between them. CDR3 in DNA: TGTGCCAGCAGCTTAGGGGTCGGGGCGGACAATGAGCAGTTCTTC. Its protein product is CASSLGVGADNEQFF. Full variable domain (outside the CDR3, taken from reference TRBV7-2 and TRBJ2-1): GAGVSQSPSNKVTEKGKDVELRCDPISGHTALYWYRQSLGQGLEFLIYFQGNSAPDKSGLPSDRFSAERTGGSVSTLTIQRTQQEDSAVYLCASSLGVGADNEQFFGPGTRLTVL.

This clone was found once. The chain uses TRBV7-9 and TRBJ1-1; D unresolved. The V gene's germline CDR1 is SEHNR and CDR2 FQNEAQ (reference sequence). CDR3 length: 14 amino acids. Trimming pared 4 bases from V and 5 bases from J, leaving 14 bases between. The CDR3, as DNA: TGTGCCAGCAGCTCTTGGGCCGTATTGACTGAAGCTTTCTTT. Amino acid sequence: CASSSWAVLTEAFF.

This sequence joins TRBV28 and TRBJ2-7; 8 bases agree with TRBD1. CDR3 length: 14 amino acids. J was trimmed by 3 bases and V by 5 bases; bases with no gene match: 6. Germline CDR1 MDHEN, CDR2 SYDVKM. This chain's CDR3 is CASSERQGIYEQYF. CDR3 DNA sequence: TGTGCCAGCAGTGAAAGACAGGGGATCTACGAGCAGTACTTC.

The gene calls are TRBV2 and TRBJ1-1, with D unresolved. Germline V lookup: CDR1 SNHLY, CDR2 FYNNEI. The CDR3 length is 14 residues. Trimming shortened V by 6 bases and J by 5 bases, and 16 bases separated the two germline ends. CDR3 coding DNA: TGTGCCAGCAGGGGATCGGGGAGGGAAACTGAAGCTTTCTTT. Translating it yields CASRGSGRETEAFF.

DNA for the CDR3: TGTGCCAGCAGCTCGGACGGAACCTACGAGCAGTACTTC. This gives the protein CASSSDGTYEQYF. The gene calls are TRBV9 and TRBJ2-7, with D hard to call. The CDR3 consists of 13 residues. V lost 4 bases, J lost 2 bases, and 10 bases lay in between. In germline, CDR1 is SGDLS, CDR2 YYNGEE.

In its sample, this clone was seen a few times. The chain carries TRBV30 and TRBJ2-6, with unresolved D. Trimming took off 0 bases at V and 0 bases at J, with 6 bases between the two ends. CDR1 is GTSNPN and CDR2 is SVGIG in the germline V gene (reference sequence). The CDR3 has 15 amino acids. The CDR3 loop reads CAWSVASSGANVLTF. CDR3 DNA: TGTGCCTGGAGTGTGGCCAGCTCTGGGGCCAACGTCCTGACTTTC.

This clone was seen just once. The rearrangement links TRBV5-1 to TRBJ2-7, with 8 bases fitting TRBD1. The CDR3 is made up of 15 amino acids. The junction had 6 bases not matched to a gene; V was cut back by 0 bases and J by 4 bases. The germline CDR1 and CDR2 sequences are SGHRS and YFSETQ. The CDR3 loop reads CASSLEAGGKYEQYF. CDR3 DNA sequence: TGCGCCAGCAGCTTGGAGGCAGGGGGCAAGTACGAGCAGTACTTC.

The chain couples TRBV29-1 to TRBJ2-3, with 11 bases lining up with TRBD2. Germline V gene sequence: CDR1 SQVTM, CDR2 ANQGSEA. The V segment lost 5 bases and the J segment 1 base; nucleotides outside the gene matches: 2. The CDR3 is made up of 14 amino acids. CDR3 sequence reads: CSVNSGGGTDTQYF. CDR3 coding DNA: TGCAGCGTTAATAGCGGGGGGGGCACAGATACGCAGTATTTT.

V and J are TRBV4-2 and TRBJ2-5, with 10 bases fitting TRBD1. The end of the DNA aligns better with TRBJ2-7, so the J call may be wrong. The CDR3 runs to 15 residues. The germline gives CDR1 LGHNA, CDR2 YNFKEQ. The CDR3 nucleotides are TGTGCCAGCAGCCCAACCGGGACAGGGGTATACGAGCAGTACTTC. Protein: CASSPTGTGVYEQYF.

V is TRBV5-1 and J is TRBJ1-3; TRBD1 might be the D (5 bases). The germline CDR1 and CDR2 sequences are SGHRS and YFSETQ. V lost 0 bases to trimming and J lost 0 bases, with 16 bases between them. The CDR3 runs 18 residues. The CDR3 region has the DNA TGCGCCAGCAGCTTGGGACACCCGGACATCAACTCTGGAAACACCATATATTTT. It encodes CASSLGHPDINSGNTIYF.

The rearrangement joins TRBV2 to TRBJ1-1; 7 bases match TRBD1. This CDR3 has 13 residues. Germline V gene data show CDR1 as SNHLY and CDR2 as FYNNEI. After removal of 8 bases from V and 0 bases from J, the junction contained 3 bases not matched to a gene. CDR3 amino acids: CASGQVLNTEAFF. CDR3 sequence (DNA): TGTGCCAGCGGACAGGTCTTGAACACTGAAGCTTTCTTT. Using reference TRBV2 and TRBJ1-1 for the parts outside the CDR3, the full variable domain is EPEVTQTPSHQVTQMGQEVILRCVPISNHLYFYWYRQILGQKVEFLVSFYNNEISEKSEIFDDQFSVERPDGSNFTLKIRSTKLEDSAMYFCASGQVLNTEAFFGQGTRLTVV.

The chain's CDR3 is CASSIRPLGGSTDTQYF. The CDR3 nucleotides read TGTGCCAGTAGTATCCGTCCCCTAGGGGGGAGCACAGATACGCAGTATTTT. This chain links TRBV19 with TRBJ2-3, with D perhaps TRBD1 or TRBD2 (6 bases each). Germline CDR1 and CDR2: LNHDA and SQIVND (reference sequence). The length of the CDR3 is 17 residues. Trimming removed 3 bases from V and 0 bases from J, with 16 bases in between.

The chain carries TRBV5-6 and TRBJ1-3; D might be TRBD1 (6 bases). The CDR3 totals 15 residues. Looked up from germline, CDR1 is SGHDT and CDR2 is YYEEEE. V lost 0 bases and J 4 bases, leaving 11 bases between the germline ends. The DNA for the CDR3 is TGTGCCAGCAGCTTGGTGGGGGGCCGAGGAAACACCATATATTTT. It is translated as CASSLVGGRGNTIYF.

By frequency in the sample, this clone is medium-sized. This same CDR3 is encoded by further DNA sequences in the sample. The chain combines TRBV5-1 with TRBJ2-7, with D perhaps matching TRBD2 (6 bases). The ends were cut back, 1 base at V and 2 bases at J, with 10 bases in the middle. Germline V CDR1 and CDR2: SGHRS, YFSETQ. This CDR3 comprises 14 residues. CDR3 in amino acids: CASSLLGGTYEQYF. The CDR3, as DNA: TGCGCCAGCAGCTTGCTTGGGGGGACCTACGAGCAGTACTTC.

The chain is built from TRBV27 and TRBJ2-7, with 7 bases that match TRBD2. The germline V gene has CDR1 MNHEY and CDR2 SMNVEV (reference sequence). The V segment lost 8 bases and the J segment 0 bases; nucleotides outside the gene matches: 10. CDR3 length: 15 amino acids. The CDR3 DNA reads as TGTGCCAGCGGTCCGACTAGCCCAAGCTCCTACGAGCAGTACTTC. Its translation: CASGPTSPSSYEQYF.

The chain carries TRBV6-1 and TRBJ1-2, with D perhaps matching TRBD1 (5 bases). Germline lookup yields CDR1 MNHNS and CDR2 SASEGT. The CDR3 runs to 15 residues. The V end lost 4 bases, the J end lost 5 bases, and 17 bases lay between the germline ends. This CDR3 reads CASSASAGTIYGYTF. CDR3 DNA sequence: TGTGCCAGCAGTGCTTCCGCCGGGACTATATATGGCTACACCTTC.

The V call is TRBV7-2, the J call TRBJ1-4, with 7 bases lining up with TRBD1. Germline loops: CDR1 SGHTA, CDR2 FQGNSA. This CDR3 spans 15 amino acids. The J segment lost 2 bases and the V segment lost 8 bases, leaving 8 bases of the junction unmatched. In DNA, the CDR3 is TGTGCCAGCGCCCAGGGACAGCGGACTAATGAAAAACTGTTTTTT. The encoded protein is CASAQGQRTNEKLFF. Drawing the rest from reference TRBV7-2 and TRBJ1-4, the complete variable domain is GAGVSQSPSNKVTEKGKDVELRCDPISGHTALYWYRQSLGQGLEFLIYFQGNSAPDKSGLPSDRFSAERTGGSVSTLTIQRTQQEDSAVYLCASAQGQRTNEKLFFGSGTQLSVL.

The chain recombines TRBV28 with TRBJ1-2, with TRBD1 as a possible D gene (6 bases). Germline CDR1 MDHEN, CDR2 SYDVKM. The CDR3 is made up of 15 amino acids. V dropped 0 bases and J dropped 2 bases, with 10 bases sitting between them. The CDR3 spells CASSLWDRKNYGYTF. The CDR3 DNA reads as TGTGCCAGCAGTTTATGGGACAGAAAAAACTATGGCTACACCTTC.

V and J are TRBV7-9 and TRBJ1-5, with 9 bases fitting TRBD1. V lost 2 bases to trimming and J lost 1 base; unmatched junction nucleotides: 3. Germline CDR1 SEHNR, CDR2 FQNEAQ (reference sequence). The length of the CDR3 is 16 residues. The CDR3 protein is CASSLWTGVSNQPQHF. The CDR3 nucleotides read TGTGCCAGCAGCTTATGGACAGGGGTCAGCAATCAGCCCCAGCATTTT.

The chain has TRBV6-4 and TRBJ1-2; D is perhaps TRBD1 (6 bases). The germline V and J ends were trimmed by 0 bases and 10 bases, with 21 bases remaining between them. This CDR3 has 16 amino acids. From germline, CDR1 is MRHNA and CDR2 SNTAGT. The CDR3 is CASSDSNTGIRKDYTF. The CDR3 nucleotides are TGTGCCAGCAGTGACTCGAACACAGGGATCAGGAAAGACTACACCTTC.